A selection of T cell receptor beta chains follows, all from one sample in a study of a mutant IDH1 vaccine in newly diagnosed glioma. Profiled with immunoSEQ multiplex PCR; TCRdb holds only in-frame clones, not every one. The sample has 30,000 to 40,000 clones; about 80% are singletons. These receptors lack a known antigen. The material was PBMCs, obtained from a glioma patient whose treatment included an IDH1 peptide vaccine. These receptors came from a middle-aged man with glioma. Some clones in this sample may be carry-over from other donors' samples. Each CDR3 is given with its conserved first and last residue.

CDR3 protein: CASSPPGGIMNTEAFF
J gene: TRBJ1-1
V gene: TRBV5-4

CDR3 protein: CASSQGSGGAVDTQYF
J gene: TRBJ2-3
V gene: TRBV4-3

CDR3 protein: CAWRANRGRGTEAFF
J gene: TRBJ1-1
V gene: TRBV30

CDR3 protein: CASNRPAEETQYF
J gene: TRBJ2-5
V gene: TRBV7-9

CDR3 protein: CASSRGAGYTF
J gene: TRBJ1-2
V gene: TRBV5-6

CDR3 protein: CAWSGTSSGTGELFF
J gene: TRBJ2-2
V gene: TRBV30

CDR3 protein: CASSLRPGTSGQETQYF
J gene: TRBJ2-5
V gene: TRBV5-1

CDR3 protein: CASSQRDPNTGELFF
J gene: TRBJ2-2
V gene: TRBV14

CDR3 protein: CASSELRRDSPLHF
J gene: TRBJ1-6
V gene: TRBV2

CDR3 protein: CASSLSDGGLHF
J gene: TRBJ1-6
V gene: TRBV27

CDR3 protein: CASSQDRDQPQHF
J gene: TRBJ1-5
V gene: TRBV4-1

CDR3 protein: CASSFDRGLEQYF
J gene: TRBJ2-7
V gene: TRBV2

CDR3 protein: CAISDERGGVETQYF
J gene: TRBJ2-5
V gene: TRBV10-3

CDR3 protein: CASSFSPVVGQSGDTQYF
J gene: TRBJ2-3
V gene: TRBV5-6

CDR3 protein: CASSQDPGHGYTF
J gene: TRBJ1-2
V gene: TRBV4-1

CDR3 protein: CASSAFAAPNGYTEAFF
J gene: TRBJ1-1
V gene: TRBV9

CDR3 protein: CASSEDSSGANVLTF
J gene: TRBJ2-6
V gene: TRBV6-1

CDR3 protein: CASSEEGGYSPLHF
J gene: TRBJ1-6
V gene: TRBV2

CDR3 protein: CASSEGQGWRNTEAFF
J gene: TRBJ1-1
V gene: TRBV25-1

CDR3 protein: CAREGVLSGANVLTF
J gene: TRBJ2-6
V gene: TRBV6-5

CDR3 protein: CASSLGGKQGGAYEQYF
J gene: TRBJ2-7
V gene: TRBV7-9

CDR3 protein: CASSYQGNQPQHF
J gene: TRBJ1-5
V gene: TRBV7-2

CDR3 protein: CSVEGGALSYEQYF
J gene: TRBJ2-7
V gene: TRBV29-1

CDR3 protein: CAWTSGVADTQYF
J gene: TRBJ2-3
V gene: TRBV30

CDR3 protein: CASSYRSESDEQFF
J gene: TRBJ2-1
V gene: TRBV6-6

CDR3 protein: CASGRNQPQHF
J gene: TRBJ1-5
V gene: TRBV19

CDR3 protein: CASSPGFRVGEKLFF
J gene: TRBJ1-4
V gene: TRBV7-2

CDR3 protein: CASSLGGQGLSNQPQHF
J gene: TRBJ1-5
V gene: TRBV11-2

CDR3 protein: CATGTGGYEQYF
J gene: TRBJ2-7
V gene: TRBV2

CDR3 protein: CASSYSGQGIKTQYF
J gene: TRBJ2-5
V gene: TRBV6-5

CDR3 protein: CASRKFEGFTDTQYF
J gene: TRBJ2-3
V gene: TRBV5-1

CDR3 protein: CASSLGPLGTDTQYF
J gene: TRBJ2-3
V gene: TRBV7-7

CDR3 protein: CASSQSNRYNEQFF
J gene: TRBJ2-1
V gene: TRBV4-1

CDR3 protein: CASSPRTGDREQFF
J gene: TRBJ2-1
V gene: TRBV5-1

CDR3 protein: CAIMSPSSSGELFF
J gene: TRBJ2-2
V gene: TRBV10-3

CDR3 protein: CASNPPNGWINEQYF
J gene: TRBJ2-7
V gene: TRBV28

CDR3 protein: CASTPGLWVGGTEAFF
J gene: TRBJ1-1
V gene: TRBV5-1

CDR3 protein: CASSGDSTTIGYTF
J gene: TRBJ1-2
V gene: TRBV2

CDR3 protein: CASSRTQTGANEKLFF
J gene: TRBJ1-4
V gene: TRBV10-2

CDR3 protein: CSVTRGAGGYEQYF
J gene: TRBJ2-7
V gene: TRBV29-1

CDR3 protein: CASSIGRLNTGELFF
J gene: TRBJ2-2
V gene: TRBV19

CDR3 protein: CALFTGGAVRNSPLHF
J gene: TRBJ1-6
V gene: TRBV30

CDR3 protein: CASTLGNYGYTF
J gene: TRBJ1-2
V gene: TRBV19

CDR3 protein: CASSTGVEQYF
J gene: TRBJ2-7
V gene: TRBV2

CDR3 protein: CASTYLGEGAYEQYF
J gene: TRBJ2-7
V gene: TRBV5-8

CDR3 protein: CASSNGEVHPEAFF
J gene: TRBJ1-1
V gene: TRBV6-5

CDR3 protein: CASRAGSHEQYF
J gene: TRBJ2-7
V gene: TRBV7-8

CDR3 protein: CASRARRGNTEAFF
J gene: TRBJ1-1
V gene: TRBV5-4

CDR3 protein: CATRTGTYNEQFF
J gene: TRBJ2-1
V gene: TRBV19

CDR3 protein: CASSEAPLAGGPASTDTQYF
J gene: TRBJ2-3
V gene: TRBV6-1

CDR3 protein: CASSDSRDPNEQFF
J gene: TRBJ2-1
V gene: TRBV6-4

CDR3 protein: CASTGTANTGELFF
J gene: TRBJ2-2
V gene: TRBV19

CDR3 protein: CASSLGESTEAFF
J gene: TRBJ1-1
V gene: TRBV5-1

CDR3 protein: CASSRPGTGGAEAFF
J gene: TRBJ1-1
V gene: TRBV19

CDR3 protein: CASSPGLRLAGNDEQYF
J gene: TRBJ2-7
V gene: TRBV13

CDR3 protein: CASSLGQVGTEAFF
J gene: TRBJ1-1
V gene: TRBV5-5

CDR3 protein: CASSDAYGYTF
J gene: TRBJ1-2
V gene: TRBV6-1

CDR3 protein: CASSQDRGPYEQYF
J gene: TRBJ2-7
V gene: TRBV4-1

CDR3 protein: CASSERGSTEAFF
J gene: TRBJ1-1
V gene: TRBV10-2